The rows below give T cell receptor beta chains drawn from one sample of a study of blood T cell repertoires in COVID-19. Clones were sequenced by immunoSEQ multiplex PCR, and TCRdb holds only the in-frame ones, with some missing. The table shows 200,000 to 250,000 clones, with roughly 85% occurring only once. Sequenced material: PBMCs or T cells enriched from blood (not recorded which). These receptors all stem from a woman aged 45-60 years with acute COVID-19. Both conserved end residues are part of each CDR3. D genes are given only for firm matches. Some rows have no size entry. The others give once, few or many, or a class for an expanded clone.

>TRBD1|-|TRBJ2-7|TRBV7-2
TGTGCCAGCAGCTCTGGACAGGGTTCCTACGAGCAGTACTTC
CASSSGQGSYEQYF
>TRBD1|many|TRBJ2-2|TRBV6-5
TGTGCCAGCAGTTACATGGGACAGGGTTTCACCGGGGAGCTGTTTTTT
CASSYMGQGFTGELFF
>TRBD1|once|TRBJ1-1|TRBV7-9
TGTGCCAGCAGCTCCCCAGGGGGCAATACTGAAGCTTTCTTT
CASSSPGGNTEAFF
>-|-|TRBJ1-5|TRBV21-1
TGTGCCAGGAACCTAGGACAGAATTATAGCAATCAGCCCCAGCATTTT
CARNLGQNYSNQPQHF
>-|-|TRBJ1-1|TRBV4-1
TGCGCCAGCAGCCAAGCACAGGGATGGACTGAAGCTTTCTTT
CASSQAQGWTEAFF
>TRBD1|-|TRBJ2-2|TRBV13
TGTGCCAGCAGCTCCCGGGACAGGAACACCGGGGAGCTGTTTTTT
CASSSRDRNTGELFF
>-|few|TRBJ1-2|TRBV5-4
TGTGCCAGCAGCTTGAACCGGGTTGGTGGCTACACCTTC
CASSLNRVGGYTF
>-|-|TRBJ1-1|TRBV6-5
TGTGCCAGCACCAGAAGGACCGGGAGGACTGAAGCTTTCTTT
CASTRRTGRTEAFF
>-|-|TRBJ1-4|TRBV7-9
TGTGCCAGCAGCTCCACCGGGACTGTCGAAAAACTGTTTTTT
CASSSTGTVEKLFF
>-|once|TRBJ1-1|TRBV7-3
TGTGCCAGCAGTCCCGGGAGGAACACTGAAGCTTTCTTT
CASSPGRNTEAFF
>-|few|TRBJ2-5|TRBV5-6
TGTGCCAGCAGCTACTGGGCCAGGGCTAATAAAGAGACCCAGTACTTC
CASSYWARANKETQYF
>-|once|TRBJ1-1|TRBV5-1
TGCGCCAGCAGCATTCAGGGCTCGGCGAACACTGAAGCTTTCTTT
CASSIQGSANTEAFF
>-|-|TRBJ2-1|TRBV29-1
TGCAGCGTTGGCGGACAGAGCTCCTACAATGAGCAGTTCTTC
CSVGGQSSYNEQFF
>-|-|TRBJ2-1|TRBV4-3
TGCGCCAGCAGCCAAGATCCATCTAGTAGCGCCTACAATGAGCAGTTCTTC
CASSQDPSSSAYNEQFF
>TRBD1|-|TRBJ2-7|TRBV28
TGTGCCAGCACTACCGGGACAGCGACCTACGAGCAGTACTTC
CASTTGTATYEQYF
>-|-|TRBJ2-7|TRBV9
TGTGCCAGCAGCGTAGAAAGGGGCCAGGGCGAGCAGTACTTC
CASSVERGQGEQYF
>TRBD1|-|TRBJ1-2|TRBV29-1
TGCAGCGTTCTGAAGGGGGCGGAGGGCTATGGCTACACCTTC
CSVLKGAEGYGYTF
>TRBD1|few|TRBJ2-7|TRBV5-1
TGCGCCAGCAGCTTTGGGACAGGGAGCTACGAGCAGTACTTC
CASSFGTGSYEQYF